A single sample is the source of the 23 T cell receptor beta chains below, sequenced in a study of T cell responses to AZD1222 COVID-19 vaccine. Only in-frame clones appear in the TCRdb table, and some are missing; sequencing was by immunoSEQ multiplex PCR. The table records 150,000 to 180,000 clones, less than 90% of them present only once. The sequencing here drew on peripheral blood, taken on day 0 of AZD1222 vaccination. These receptors originate from an adult in good health.

The V and J genes are TRBV20-1 and TRBJ2-7; 7 positions match TRBD2. Germline loops: CDR1 DFQATT, CDR2 SNEGSKA (reference sequence). With V trimmed by 3 bases and J by 0 bases, 5 bases remained unmatched. The CDR3 is 14 amino acids. The CDR3 loop reads CSASLAGVSYEQYF. For the CDR3, the DNA is TGCAGTGCTAGTCTGGCGGGGGTCTCCTACGAGCAGTACTTC.

The V call is TRBV3-1 (or the pseudogene TRBV3-2), the J call TRBJ1-2, with D maybe TRBD1 (5 bases). V was clipped by 1 base and J by 3 bases, with 6 bases between them. Germline V gene data show CDR1 as LGHDT and CDR2 as YNNKEL (reference sequence). This CDR3 contains 13 residues. DNA of the CDR3: TGTGCCAGCAGCCAAGTCAGGGACTATGGCTACACCTTC. Amino acids: CASSQVRDYGYTF.

The chain combines TRBV5-1 with TRBJ1-6, with 8 bases fitting TRBD1. CDR1 SGHRS and CDR2 YFSETQ come from the germline V gene. Trimming removed 0 bases from V and 9 bases from J; junction bases left unmatched: 8. The CDR3 totals 16 residues. The chain's CDR3 is CASSLGSGQVGSPLHF. In DNA form, the CDR3 reads TGCGCCAGCAGCTTGGGATCGGGACAGGTAGGTTCACCCCTCCACTTT.

The genes are TRBV28 and TRBJ1-2, with TRBD1 matching 7 bases. This CDR3 has 13 residues. Unmatched junction bases numbered 5, after V lost 6 bases and J lost 4 bases. Germline CDR1 reads MDHEN; CDR2 reads SYDVKM. The CDR3 is CASRSGTAYGYTF. The CDR3 DNA reads as TGTGCCAGCAGGTCCGGGACAGCCTATGGCTACACCTTC.

The chain combines TRBV6-2 or TRBV6-3 with TRBJ1-1; D possibly corresponds to TRBD1 (5 bases). The CDR3 totals 15 residues. Germline loops: CDR1 MNHEY, CDR2 SVGEGT. Trimming stripped 2 bases from V and 7 bases from J, with 17 bases between. As DNA, the CDR3 is TGTGCCAGCAGTTACCATAGACAGACTGGTGGTGAAGCTTTCTTT. As protein: CASSYHRQTGGEAFF.

The chain links TRBV6-2 or TRBV6-3 to TRBJ2-7; unclear D gene. The CDR3 has 15 amino acids. Trimming shortened V by 2 bases and J by 1 base, and 12 bases separated the two germline ends. Germline-derived CDR1 and CDR2 are MNHEY and SVGEGT. CDR3 sequence (DNA): TGTGCCAGCAGTTACGGCCAGTTTTCTTCCTACGAGCAGTACTTC. Protein product: CASSYGQFSSYEQYF.

The CDR3 sequence: CASSEVSSPLHF. The CDR3 coding sequence is TGTGCCAGCAGTGAAGTCTCTTCACCCCTCCACTTT. The chain is built from TRBV2 and TRBJ1-6; D gene uncertain. The CDR3 is 12 residues long. V lost 1 base, J lost 9 bases, and 4 bases lay in between. Germline V gene sequence: CDR1 SNHLY, CDR2 FYNNEI.

This chain joins TRBV3-1 (or the pseudogene TRBV3-2) and TRBJ2-7; 10 bases are a match to TRBD2. V shed 3 bases and J 2 bases; nucleotides not matched to a gene: 10. Germline CDR1 LGHDT, CDR2 YNNKEL (reference sequence). This CDR3 contains 17 residues. Written as DNA, the CDR3 is TGTGCCAGCAGCCAGGCCTCTAGCGGGGGCTGGCCCTACGAGCAGTACTTC. This translates into CASSQASSGGWPYEQYF.

This sequence joins TRBV18 and TRBJ2-2; 10 bases match TRBD1. With V trimmed by 6 bases and J by 3 bases, 4 bases remained unmatched. Germline values: CDR1 KGHSH, CDR2 LQKENI. The CDR3 is 15 amino acids. CDR3 coding DNA: TGTGCCAGCTCTTCCGGGACAGGGGACACCGGGGAGCTGTTTTTT. This translates into CASSSGTGDTGELFF.

V is TRBV7-2 and J is TRBJ2-2, with 8 bases matching TRBD2. CDR1 and CDR2 from the germline V gene are SGHTA and FQGNSA. V was pared by 2 bases and J by 6 bases, with 14 bases of the junction left unmatched. The length of the CDR3 is 18 residues. For the CDR3, the DNA is TGTGCCAGCAGCTTACGGGGGACTAGTTCCTTTGCGGCCGGGGAGCTGTTTTTT. As protein: CASSLRGTSSFAAGELFF.

The V call is TRBV6-5, the J call TRBJ2-7, with TRBD1 matching over 8 bases. J gave up 2 bases and V 4 bases, and 4 bases lay outside the gene matches. The V gene's germline CDR1 is MNHEY and CDR2 SVGAGI. CDR3 length: 14 residues. The CDR3 protein is CASSLDRGPYEQYF. The CDR3 DNA reads TGTGCCAGCAGTTTAGACAGGGGCCCCTACGAGCAGTACTTC.

This clone occurred a few times. The J gene is TRBJ2-1, the V gene TRBV6-2 or TRBV6-3; D gene ambiguous. CDR1 is MNHEY, CDR2 SVGEGT, per germline. Trimming cost V 2 bases and J 5 bases, with 4 bases left between them. This CDR3 has 12 residues. The CDR3 nucleotides are TGTGCCAGCAGTTACCCCGACAATGAGCAGTTCTTC. It codes for CASSYPDNEQFF.

This clone showed up just once. The V call is TRBV7-8, the J call TRBJ2-7; 8 nucleotides align to TRBD1. The germline gives CDR1 SGHVS, CDR2 FQNEAQ. V was pared by 5 bases and J by 3 bases, with 6 bases of the junction left unmatched. The CDR3 totals 14 residues. The CDR3 coding sequence is TGTGCCAGCAGCGTCCAGGGGGCGGGCTACGAGCAGTACTTC. Translating it yields CASSVQGAGYEQYF.

This sequence joins TRBV9 and TRBJ1-6; D is unclear. The V end lost 0 bases, the J end lost 9 bases, and 7 bases lay between the germline ends. The V gene's germline CDR1 is SGDLS and CDR2 YYNGEE. This CDR3 spans 13 amino acids. The CDR3 DNA reads TGTGCCAGCAGCGTAGTTGGGCTTTCACCCCTCCACTTT. It specifies CASSVVGLSPLHF.

The V call is TRBV7-9, the J call TRBJ2-2; either TRBD1 or TRBD2 may supply D (5 bases each). Germline V gene sequence: CDR1 SEHNR, CDR2 FQNEAQ (reference sequence). The V and J ends lost 4 bases and 0 bases respectively, with 6 bases between them. The CDR3 totals 14 residues. The DNA of the CDR3 is TGTGCCAGCAGCTCGGGACCGAACACCGGGGAGCTGTTTTTT. As protein: CASSSGPNTGELFF. The variable domain in full, with the rest retrieved from reference TRBV7-9 and TRBJ2-2, is DTGVSQNPRHKITKRGQNVTFRCDPISEHNRLYWYRQTLGQGPEFLTYFQNEAQLEKSRLLSDRFSAERPKGSFSTLEIQRTEQGDSAMYLCASSSGPNTGELFFGEGSRLTVL.

This clone has just a few counts. The V and J genes are TRBV29-1 and TRBJ1-5; the match to TRBD1 covers 8 bases. In germline, CDR1 is SQVTM, CDR2 ANQGSEA. The ends lost 6 bases at V and 4 bases at J; junction bases unmatched: 5. This CDR3 comprises 13 residues. The CDR3 DNA reads TGCAGCGTCAAACAGGGGGGAAATCAGCCCCAGCATTTT. Its translation is CSVKQGGNQPQHF.

The J gene is TRBJ2-2, the V gene TRBV12-2. TRBV12-2 has pseudogene status. The CDR3 is 16 residues long. The CDR3 bases are TGTGCAAGTCGCCCTCGGGCGCAGGTGGGGGTCGGGGAGCTGTTTTTT. The encoded protein is CASRPRAQVGVGELFF.

The chain couples TRBV9 to TRBJ2-5, with TRBD2 identical over 8 bases. Germline CDR1 SGDLS, CDR2 YYNGEE. The CDR3 has 16 residues. V lost 4 bases and J lost 5; bases outside the gene matches: 13. DNA for the CDR3: TGTGCCAGCAGCACATCATCGGGGGGGCCTTGGGAGACCCAGTACTTC. Translated: CASSTSSGGPWETQYF. The whole variable domain, remainder taken from reference TRBV9 and TRBJ2-5, is DSGVTQTPKHLITATGQRVTLRCSPRSGDLSVYWYQQSLDQGLQFLIQYYNGEERAKGNILERFSAQQFPDLHSELNLSSLELGDSALYFCASSTSSGGPWETQYFGPGTRLLVL.

V and J are TRBV10-3 and TRBJ2-7; D might be TRBD2 (5 bases). CDR1 ENHRY and CDR2 SYGVKD come from the germline V gene. Trimming cost V 10 bases and J 2 bases, with 15 bases left between them. This CDR3 comprises 13 residues. CDR3 protein: CATHQAGTYEQYF. The CDR3 coding sequence is TGTGCCACCCACCAGGCCGGGACCTACGAGCAGTACTTC.

The V call is TRBV11-2, the J call TRBJ2-5, with 11 bases matching TRBD2. The CDR3 spans 17 residues. The junction had 10 bases not matched to a gene; V was cut back by 6 bases and J by 1 base. The germline V gene encodes CDR1 SGHAT and CDR2 FQNNGV. For the CDR3, the DNA is TGTGCCAGCAGTAAAACGCCTAGCGGGGGGACCCAAGAGACCCAGTACTTC. Protein product: CASSKTPSGGTQETQYF.

The rearrangement uses TRBV9 and TRBJ2-7; TRBD2 matches 12 bases. Germline V lookup: CDR1 SGDLS, CDR2 YYNGEE. Losses at the gene ends were 4 bases for V and 5 bases for J; bases not matched to a gene: 13. The CDR3 is 17 residues long. The CDR3 DNA follows: TGTGCCAGCAGCCCCCTAGGACTAGCGGGGATTGCCAACGAGCAGTACTTC. Encoded protein: CASSPLGLAGIANEQYF.

This chain connects TRBV18 to TRBJ2-3, with D maybe TRBD2 (5 bases). Germline V CDR1 and CDR2: KGHSH, LQKENI. CDR3 size: 14 residues. Trimming pared 1 base from V and 5 bases from J, leaving 10 bases between. In DNA, the CDR3 is TGTGCCAGCTCACCACAACAGAGGGAAGATACGCAGTATTTT. It encodes CASSPQQREDTQYF. Based on the CDR3 plus reference TRBV18 and TRBJ2-3, the full variable domain is NAGVMQNPRHLVRRRGQEARLRCSPMKGHSHVYWYRQLPEEGLKFMVYLQKENIIDESGMPKERFSAEFPKEGPSILRIQQVVRGDSAAYFCASSPQQREDTQYFGPGTRLTVL.

CDR3: CAISAGGRAVGGYGYTF. CDR3 in DNA: TGTGCCATCAGTGCTGGGGGACGGGCGGTAGGGGGCTATGGCTACACCTTC. The rearrangement uses TRBV10-3 and TRBJ1-2; maybe TRBD1 (6 bases). The V and J ends lost 4 bases and 4 bases respectively, with 22 bases between them. Per the germline V gene, CDR1 is ENHRY and CDR2 is SYGVKD. The CDR3 is 17 residues long.